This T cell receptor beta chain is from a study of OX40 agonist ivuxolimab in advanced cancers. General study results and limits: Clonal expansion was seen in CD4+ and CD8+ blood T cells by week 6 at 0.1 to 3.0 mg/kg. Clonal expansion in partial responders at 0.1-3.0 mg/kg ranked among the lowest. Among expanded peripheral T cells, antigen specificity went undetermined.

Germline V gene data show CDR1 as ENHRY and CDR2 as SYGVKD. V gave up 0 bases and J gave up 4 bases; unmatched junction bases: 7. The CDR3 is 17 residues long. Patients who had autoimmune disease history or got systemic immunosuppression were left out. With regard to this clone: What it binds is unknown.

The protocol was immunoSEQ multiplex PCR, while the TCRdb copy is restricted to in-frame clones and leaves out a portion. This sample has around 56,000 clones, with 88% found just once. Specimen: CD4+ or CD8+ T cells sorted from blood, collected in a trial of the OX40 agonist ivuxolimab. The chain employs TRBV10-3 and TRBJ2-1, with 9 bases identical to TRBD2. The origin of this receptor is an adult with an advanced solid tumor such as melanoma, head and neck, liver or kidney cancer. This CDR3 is CAISESEASGDYNEQFF. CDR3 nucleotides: TGTGCCATCAGTGAGTCGGAGGCTAGCGGGGATTACAATGAGCAGTTCTTC.